This paragraph covers one TCR beta chain sequence. Its antigen is still unknown. This sample was included in a study of CD8 T cells in ankylosing spondylitis. Notes on the study in general: In the blood and synovial fluid of reactive arthritis, some motif variants had been previously reported. One TCR beta motif, made up of eight highly homologous variants, appeared characteristic of ankylosing spondylitis blood. The disease-linked clones had a CD8+ phenotype and low blood frequencies.

The junction had 14 bases not matched to a gene; V was cut back by 8 bases and J by 5 bases. The length of the CDR3 is 14 residues. The germline V gene encodes CDR1 DFQATT and CDR2 SNEGSKA (reference sequence). It was by quantitative 5'-RACE with molecular barcodes that TCR beta libraries were made. MiXCR, run by TCRdb on the 5' RACE reads, gives a single entry per CDR3 protein. The sample shows about 400,000 distinct CDR3 sequences, 20% of them seen only once. The rearrangement uses TRBV20-1 and TRBJ2-7; 8 positions match TRBD1. This sequence was found in a male donor with ankylosing spondylitis or in good health (not recorded which). Source material: blood, either unsorted or a sorted T cell fraction (not recorded which). The DNA for the CDR3 is TGCAGTCCGAAGGGGAGACAGGGGTTCCACGAGCAGTACTTC. Translated, it gives CSPKGRQGFHEQYF.